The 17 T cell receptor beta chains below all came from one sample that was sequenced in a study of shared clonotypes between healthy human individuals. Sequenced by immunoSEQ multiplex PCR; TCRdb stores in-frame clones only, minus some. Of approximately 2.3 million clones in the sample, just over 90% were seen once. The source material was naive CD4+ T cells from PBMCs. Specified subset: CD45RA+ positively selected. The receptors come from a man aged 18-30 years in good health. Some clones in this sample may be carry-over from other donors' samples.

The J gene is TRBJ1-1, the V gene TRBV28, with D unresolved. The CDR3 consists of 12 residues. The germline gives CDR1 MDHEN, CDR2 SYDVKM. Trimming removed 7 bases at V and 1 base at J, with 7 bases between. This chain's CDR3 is CASMEGNTEAFF. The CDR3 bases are TGTGCCAGCATGGAAGGGAACACTGAAGCTTTCTTT.

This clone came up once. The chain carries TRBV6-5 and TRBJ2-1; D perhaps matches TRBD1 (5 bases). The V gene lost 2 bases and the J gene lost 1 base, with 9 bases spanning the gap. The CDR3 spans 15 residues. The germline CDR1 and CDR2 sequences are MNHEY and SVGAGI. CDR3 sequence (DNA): TGTGCCAGCAGTTACGACAGACCATCCTACAATGAGCAGTTCTTC. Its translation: CASSYDRPSYNEQFF.

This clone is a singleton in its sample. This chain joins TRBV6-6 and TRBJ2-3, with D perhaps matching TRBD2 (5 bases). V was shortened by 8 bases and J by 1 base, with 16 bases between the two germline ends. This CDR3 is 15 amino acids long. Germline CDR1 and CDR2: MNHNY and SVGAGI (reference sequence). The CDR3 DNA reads TGTGCCAGCGCCCGGGGTCTCTCTGGCACAGATACGCAGTATTTT. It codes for CASARGLSGTDTQYF.

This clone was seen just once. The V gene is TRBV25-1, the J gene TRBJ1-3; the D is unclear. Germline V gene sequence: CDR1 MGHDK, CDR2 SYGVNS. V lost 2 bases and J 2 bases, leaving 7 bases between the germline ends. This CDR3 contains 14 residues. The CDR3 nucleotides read TGTGCCAGCAGTGAACCCCACCCTGGAAACACCATATATTTT. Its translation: CASSEPHPGNTIYF.

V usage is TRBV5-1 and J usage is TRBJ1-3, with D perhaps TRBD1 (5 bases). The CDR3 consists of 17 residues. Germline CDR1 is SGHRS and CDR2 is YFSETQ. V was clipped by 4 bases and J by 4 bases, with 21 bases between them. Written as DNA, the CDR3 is TGCGCCAGCAGCCTCCTAACTGGGACGGTCGCCGGAAACACCATATATTTT. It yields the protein CASSLLTGTVAGNTIYF.

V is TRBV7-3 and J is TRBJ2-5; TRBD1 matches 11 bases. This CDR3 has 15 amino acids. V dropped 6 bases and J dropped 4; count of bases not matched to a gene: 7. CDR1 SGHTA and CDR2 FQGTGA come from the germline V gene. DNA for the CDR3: TGTGCCAGCAGTTTCGGACAGGGGGCGGGAGAGACCCAGTACTTC. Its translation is CASSFGQGAGETQYF. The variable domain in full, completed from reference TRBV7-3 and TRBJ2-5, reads GAGVSQTPSNKVTEKGKYVELRCDPISGHTALYWYRQSLGQGPEFLIYFQGTGAADDSGLPNDRFFAVRPEGSVSTLKIQRTERGDSAVYLCASSFGQGAGETQYFGPGTRLLVL.

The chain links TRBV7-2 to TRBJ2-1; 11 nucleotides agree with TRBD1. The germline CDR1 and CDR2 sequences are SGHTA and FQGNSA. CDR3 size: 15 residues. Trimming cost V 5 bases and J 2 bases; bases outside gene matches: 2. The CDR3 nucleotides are TGTGCCAGCAGCCGGACAGGGGGCCCCTACAATGAGCAGTTCTTC. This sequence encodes CASSRTGGPYNEQFF.

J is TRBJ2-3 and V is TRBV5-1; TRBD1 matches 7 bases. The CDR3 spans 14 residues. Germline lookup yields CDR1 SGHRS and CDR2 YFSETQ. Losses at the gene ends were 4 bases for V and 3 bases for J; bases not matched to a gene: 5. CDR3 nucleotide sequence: TGCGCCAGCAGCCCCGGGACAGAGACAGATACGCAGTATTTT. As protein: CASSPGTETDTQYF. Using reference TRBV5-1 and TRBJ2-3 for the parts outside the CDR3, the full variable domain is KAGVTQTPRYLIKTRGQQVTLSCSPISGHRSVSWYQQTPGQGLQFLFEYFSETQRNKGNFPGRFSGRQFSNSRSEMNVSTLELGDSALYLCASSPGTETDTQYFGPGTRLTVL.

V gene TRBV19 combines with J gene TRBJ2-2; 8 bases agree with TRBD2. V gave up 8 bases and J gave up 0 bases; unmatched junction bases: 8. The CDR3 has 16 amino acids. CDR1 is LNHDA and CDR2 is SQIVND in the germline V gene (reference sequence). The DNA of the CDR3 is TGTGCCAGTCGTCACGGGAGGGGATCGAACACCGGGGAGCTGTTTTTT. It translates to CASRHGRGSNTGELFF.

The CDR3 nucleotides read TGTGCCAGAAGCTTGGGTGTACACCACAGGGGAATCACCGGGGAGCTGTTTTTT. It translates to CARSLGVHHRGITGELFF. The rearrangement joins TRBV5-3 to TRBJ2-2, with 7 bases that match TRBD1. TRBV5-3 is flagged as an ORF with uncertain function. The CDR3 runs 18 residues. After removal of 0 bases from V and 4 bases from J, the junction contained 12 bases not matched to a gene.

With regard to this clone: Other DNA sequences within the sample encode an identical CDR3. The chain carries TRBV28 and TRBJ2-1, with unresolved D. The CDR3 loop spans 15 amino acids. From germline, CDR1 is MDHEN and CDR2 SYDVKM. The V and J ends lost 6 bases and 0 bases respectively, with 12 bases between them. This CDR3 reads CASSGPGSSYNEQFF. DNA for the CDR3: TGTGCCAGCAGCGGTCCAGGTAGCTCCTACAATGAGCAGTTCTTC. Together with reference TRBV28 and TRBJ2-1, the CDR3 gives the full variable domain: DVKVTQSSRYLVKRTGEKVFLECVQDMDHENMFWYRQDPGLGLRLIYFSYDVKMKEKGDIPEGYSVSREKKERFSLILESASTNQTSMYLCASSGPGSSYNEQFFGPGTRLTVL.

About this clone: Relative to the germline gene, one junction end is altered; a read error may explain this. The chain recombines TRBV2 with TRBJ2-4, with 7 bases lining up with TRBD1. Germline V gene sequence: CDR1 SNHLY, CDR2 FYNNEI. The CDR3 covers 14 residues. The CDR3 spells CASGEDRTRNIQYF. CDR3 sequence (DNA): TGTGCCAGCGGTGAGGACAGGACCAGAAACATTCAGTACTTC.

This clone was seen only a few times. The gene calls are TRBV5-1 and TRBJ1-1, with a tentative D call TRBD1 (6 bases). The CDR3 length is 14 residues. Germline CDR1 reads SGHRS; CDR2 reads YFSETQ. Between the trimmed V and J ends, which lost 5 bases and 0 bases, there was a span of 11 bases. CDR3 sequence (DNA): TGCGCCAGCAGAGTCTCAGGGGTGAACACTGAAGCTTTCTTT. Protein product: CASRVSGVNTEAFF.

The CDR3 loop is CASSSFAEAFF. Here the CDR3 DNA reads TGTGCCAGCAGCTCCTTCGCGGAAGCTTTCTTT. J is TRBJ1-1 and V is TRBV5-5; unclear D gene. CDR3 size: 11 residues. The V gene lost 3 bases and the J gene lost 8 bases, with 8 bases spanning the gap. Germline loops: CDR1 SGHKS, CDR2 YYEKEE (reference sequence).

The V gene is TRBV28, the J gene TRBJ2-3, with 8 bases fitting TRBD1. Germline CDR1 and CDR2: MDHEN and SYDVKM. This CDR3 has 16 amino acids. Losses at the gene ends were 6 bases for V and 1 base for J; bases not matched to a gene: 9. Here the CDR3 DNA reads TGTGCCAGCAGCCCCCCCCCGGGACAGGGCACAGATACGCAGTATTTT. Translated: CASSPPPGQGTDTQYF.

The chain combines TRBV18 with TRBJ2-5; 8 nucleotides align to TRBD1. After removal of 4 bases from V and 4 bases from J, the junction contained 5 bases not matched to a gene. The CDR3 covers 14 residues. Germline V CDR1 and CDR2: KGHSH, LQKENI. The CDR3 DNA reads TGTGCCAGCTCACAGGCAGGGGGCTCAGAGACCCAGTACTTC. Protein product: CASSQAGGSETQYF. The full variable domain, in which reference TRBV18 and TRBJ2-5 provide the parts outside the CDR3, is NAGVMQNPRHLVRRRGQEARLRCSPMKGHSHVYWYRQLPEEGLKFMVYLQKENIIDESGMPKERFSAEFPKEGPSILRIQQVVRGDSAAYFCASSQAGGSETQYFGPGTRLLVL.

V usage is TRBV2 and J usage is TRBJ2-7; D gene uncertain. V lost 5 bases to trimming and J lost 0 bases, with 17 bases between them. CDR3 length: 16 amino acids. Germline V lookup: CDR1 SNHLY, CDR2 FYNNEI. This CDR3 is CASSSLGLTSSYEQYF. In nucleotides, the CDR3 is TGTGCCAGCAGTTCCCTCGGGCTAACGAGCTCCTACGAGCAGTACTTC.